The clone carrying this TCR beta chain has a single count. TCR beta chains were sequenced at survey level with immunoSEQ. Assay used: immunoSEQ multiplex PCR; TCRdb lists only in-frame clones, some missing. The table includes under 55,000 clones, 93% detected once. The CDR3 extends over 15 amino acids. Germline V gene data show CDR1 as SNHLY and CDR2 as FYNNEI. V was trimmed by 2 bases and J by 0 bases, leaving 8 bases between them. The sample was PBMCs. The genes are TRBV2 and TRBJ2-1, with D uncertain. The TCR originated in a man between 40 and 49 years old with rheumatoid arthritis. The CDR3 here is CASSERVSSYNEQFF. The CDR3 nucleotides read TGTGCCAGCAGTGAACGGGTGAGCTCCTACAATGAGCAGTTCTTC.